The T cell receptor (beta chain) under discussion was sequenced for a study of blood T cell repertoires in COVID-19. Germline V lookup: CDR1 MNHEY, CDR2 SVGEGT. The CDR3 is 14 amino acids. The germline V and J ends were trimmed by 6 bases and 5 bases, with 16 bases remaining between them. Generated by immunoSEQ multiplex PCR, the TCRdb table keeps only in-frame clones and is missing some. The repertoire has 70,000 or so clones, about 90% of them found once; the top ten carry 4% to 5.5%. The source is a man over 45 with active COVID-19. The chain links TRBV6-2 or TRBV6-3 to TRBJ1-2; D unclear. Sequencing was performed on peripheral blood. The CDR3 here is CASSHGRGGYGYTF. CDR3 DNA sequence: TGTGCCAGCAGCCATGGGCGAGGAGGGTATGGCTACACCTTC.